Listed below are T cell receptor beta chains from one sample, sequenced in a study of response to subunit inactivated influenza vaccine. In TCRdb, the RT-PCR reads were re-called with MiXCR into one record per CDR3 protein. The sample lists about 540,000 distinct CDR3 sequences; under 30% were seen once. The same sample was also used in a study of T cells expressing NK-cell markers.

Sequenced material: CD4+ T cells sorted from PBMCs, taken roughly 12 days after vaccination. These receptors were obtained from a man aged 50 to 59 who received an inactivated influenza vaccine. The CDR3 runs from the conserved cysteine through the conserved F or W. D genes are given only for firm matches.

CDR3 protein: CSAHRLAADTQYF
D gene: TRBD2
J gene: TRBJ2-3
V gene: TRBV20-1

CDR3 protein: CSVSLGRRITGELFF
D gene: .
J gene: TRBJ2-2
V gene: TRBV29-1

CDR3 protein: CASSSLGQARTEAFF
D gene: .
J gene: TRBJ1-1
V gene: TRBV7-3

CDR3 protein: CASSQEVRTGQETQYF
D gene: TRBD1
J gene: TRBJ2-5
V gene: TRBV4-2

CDR3 protein: CASSLRRETQYF
D gene: .
J gene: TRBJ2-5
V gene: TRBV12-3/TRBV12-4

CDR3 protein: CASTKDRGRTDTQYF
D gene: TRBD1
J gene: TRBJ2-3
V gene: TRBV7-2

CDR3 protein: CATSEYRGTDTQYF
D gene: TRBD1
J gene: TRBJ2-3
V gene: TRBV24-1

CDR3 protein: CSARDLRLGNYNEQFF
D gene: .
J gene: TRBJ2-1
V gene: TRBV20-1

CDR3 protein: CSARDPSGVGELFF
D gene: TRBD2
J gene: TRBJ2-2
V gene: TRBV20-1

CDR3 protein: CASRSSGRGRYEQYF
D gene: .
J gene: TRBJ2-7
V gene: TRBV6-1

CDR3 protein: CASYMHGGTEAFF
D gene: .
J gene: TRBJ1-1
V gene: TRBV7-2

CDR3 protein: CASSPESKGYYGYTF
D gene: .
J gene: TRBJ1-2
V gene: TRBV18

CDR3 protein: CASSGLAQETQYF
D gene: TRBD2
J gene: TRBJ2-5
V gene: TRBV27

CDR3 protein: CSADPLGEGTEAFF
D gene: .
J gene: TRBJ1-1
V gene: TRBV29-1

CDR3 protein: CASSPASGTTYEQYF
D gene: .
J gene: TRBJ2-7
V gene: TRBV5-1